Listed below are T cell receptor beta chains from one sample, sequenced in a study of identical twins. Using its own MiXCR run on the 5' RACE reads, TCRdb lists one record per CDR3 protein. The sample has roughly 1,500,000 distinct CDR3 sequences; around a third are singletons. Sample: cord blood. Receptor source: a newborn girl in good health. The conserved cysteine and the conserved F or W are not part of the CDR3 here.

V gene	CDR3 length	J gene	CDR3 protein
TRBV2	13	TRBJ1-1	ASSIEGGAGTEAF
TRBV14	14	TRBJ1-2	ASSQDLRGRGYGYT
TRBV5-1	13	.	ASSLAGGEYNEQY
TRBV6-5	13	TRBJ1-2	ASSWGGGQTTGYT
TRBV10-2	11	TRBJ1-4	ASSHRPREKLF
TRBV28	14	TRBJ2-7	ASSLGSAGGHYEQY
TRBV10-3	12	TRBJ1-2	AISDRVSVNGYT
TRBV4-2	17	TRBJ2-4	ASSQDGRTSGLAKNIQY
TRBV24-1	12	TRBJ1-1	ATRAATMNTEAF
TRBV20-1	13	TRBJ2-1	SARDTSGRYNEQF
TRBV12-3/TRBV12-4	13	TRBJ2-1	ASSFSSESYNEQF
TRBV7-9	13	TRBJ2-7	ASSLRQGDSYEQY
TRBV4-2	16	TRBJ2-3	ASSQRTSGRAISDTQY
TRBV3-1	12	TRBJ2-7	ASSPTGRPYEQY
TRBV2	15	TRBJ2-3	ASSERRLAGTQDTQY
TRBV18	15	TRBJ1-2	ASSPKARQPPNYGYT
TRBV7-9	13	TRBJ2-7	ASSLALAGKAEQY
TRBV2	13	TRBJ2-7	ASSPQDRVGYEQY
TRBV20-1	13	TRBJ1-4	SARDYKRANEKLF
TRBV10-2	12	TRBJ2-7	ASSGQLGPYEQY
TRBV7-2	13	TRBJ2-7	ASSLGSYYSYEQY
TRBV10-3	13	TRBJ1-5	AISEGTGFGQPQH
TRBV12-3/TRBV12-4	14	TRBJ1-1	ASSLLGTGDNTEAF
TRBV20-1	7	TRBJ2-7	SAGQGQY
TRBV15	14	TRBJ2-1	ATSRELAGAYNEQF
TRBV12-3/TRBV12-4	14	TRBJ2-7	ASSLLGQGISYEQY
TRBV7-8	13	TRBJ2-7	ASSLRALPIYEQY
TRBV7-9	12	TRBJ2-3	ASTPQGSTDTQY
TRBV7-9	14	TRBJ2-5	AGSLPDTTGQETQY
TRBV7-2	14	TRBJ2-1	ASSLMVRLGGNEQF
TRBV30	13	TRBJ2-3	AWSVGLASTDTQY
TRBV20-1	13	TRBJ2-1	SARAGGTAYNEQF
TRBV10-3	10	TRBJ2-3	AISVGKDTQY
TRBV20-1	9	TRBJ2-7	KANGGDEQY
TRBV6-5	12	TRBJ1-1	ASRPAHMNTEAF
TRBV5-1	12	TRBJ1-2	ASSYGQGGYGYT
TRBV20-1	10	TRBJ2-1	SASVGVQEQF
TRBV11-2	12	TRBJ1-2	ASGSPKGVYGYT